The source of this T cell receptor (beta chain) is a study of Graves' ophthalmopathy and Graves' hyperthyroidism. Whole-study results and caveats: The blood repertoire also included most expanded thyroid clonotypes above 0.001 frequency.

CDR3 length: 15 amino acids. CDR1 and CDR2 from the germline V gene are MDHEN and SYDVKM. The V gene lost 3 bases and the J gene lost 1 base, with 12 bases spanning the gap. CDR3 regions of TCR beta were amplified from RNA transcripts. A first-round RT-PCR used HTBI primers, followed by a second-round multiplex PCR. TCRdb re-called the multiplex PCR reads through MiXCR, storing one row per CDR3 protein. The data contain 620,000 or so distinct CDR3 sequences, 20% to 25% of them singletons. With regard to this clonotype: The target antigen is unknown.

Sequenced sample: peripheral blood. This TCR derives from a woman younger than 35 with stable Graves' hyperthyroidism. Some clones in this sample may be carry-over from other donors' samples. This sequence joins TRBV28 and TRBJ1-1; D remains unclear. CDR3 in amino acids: CASSLTRYKNTEAFF. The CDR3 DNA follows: TGTGCCAGCAGTTTGACCAGGTACAAGAACACTGAAGCTTTCTTT.